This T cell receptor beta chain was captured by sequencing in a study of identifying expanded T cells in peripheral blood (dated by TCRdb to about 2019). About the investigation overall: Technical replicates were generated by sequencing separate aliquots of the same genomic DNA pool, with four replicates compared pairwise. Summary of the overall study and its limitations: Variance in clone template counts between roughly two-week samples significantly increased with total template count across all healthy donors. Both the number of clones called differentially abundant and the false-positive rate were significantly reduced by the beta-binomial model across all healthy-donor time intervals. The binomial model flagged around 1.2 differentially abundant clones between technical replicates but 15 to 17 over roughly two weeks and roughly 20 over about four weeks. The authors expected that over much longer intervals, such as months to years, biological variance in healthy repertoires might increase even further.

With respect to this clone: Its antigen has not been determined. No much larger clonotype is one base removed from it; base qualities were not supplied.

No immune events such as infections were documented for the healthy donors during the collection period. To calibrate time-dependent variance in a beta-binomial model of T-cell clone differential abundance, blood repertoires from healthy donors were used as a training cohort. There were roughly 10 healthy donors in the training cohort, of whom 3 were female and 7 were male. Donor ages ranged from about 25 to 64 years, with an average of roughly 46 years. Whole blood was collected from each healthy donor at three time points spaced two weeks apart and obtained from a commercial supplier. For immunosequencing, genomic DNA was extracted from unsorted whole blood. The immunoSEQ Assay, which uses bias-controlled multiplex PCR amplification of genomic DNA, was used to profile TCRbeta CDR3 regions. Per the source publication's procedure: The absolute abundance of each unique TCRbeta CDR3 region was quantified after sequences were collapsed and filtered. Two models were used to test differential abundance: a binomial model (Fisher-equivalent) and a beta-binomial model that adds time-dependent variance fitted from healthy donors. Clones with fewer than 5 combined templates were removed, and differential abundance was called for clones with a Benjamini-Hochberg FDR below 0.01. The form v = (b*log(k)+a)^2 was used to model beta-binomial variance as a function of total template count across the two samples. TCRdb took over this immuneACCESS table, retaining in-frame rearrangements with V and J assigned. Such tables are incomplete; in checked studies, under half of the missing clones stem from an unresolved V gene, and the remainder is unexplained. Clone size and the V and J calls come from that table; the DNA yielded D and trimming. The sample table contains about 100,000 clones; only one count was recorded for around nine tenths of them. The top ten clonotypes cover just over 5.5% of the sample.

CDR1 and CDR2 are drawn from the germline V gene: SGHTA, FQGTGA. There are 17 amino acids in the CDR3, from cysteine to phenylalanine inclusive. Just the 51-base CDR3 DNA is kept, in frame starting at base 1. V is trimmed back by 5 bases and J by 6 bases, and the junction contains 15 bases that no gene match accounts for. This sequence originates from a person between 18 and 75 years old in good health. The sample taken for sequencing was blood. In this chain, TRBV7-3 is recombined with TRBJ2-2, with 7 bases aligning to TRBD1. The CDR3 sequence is CASSQQPRDRPSGELFF. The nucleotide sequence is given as TGTGCCAGCAGCCAACAACCCCGGGACAGACCCTCCGGGGAGCTGTTTTTT.